These T cell receptor beta chains were read from a single sample in a study of CD8+CD57+ T cells in acquired aplastic anemia. Using its own MiXCR run on the reads, TCRdb lists one record per CDR3 protein. This sample yields fewer than 300,000 distinct CDR3 sequences, of which roughly 80% are seen a single time; 40% to 55% belongs to the top ten. The sample was sorted CD4+, CD8+, or CD8+CD57+ T cells (not recorded which) from PBMCs. These TCRs come from a human donor with aplastic anemia. The CDR3 runs from the conserved cysteine through the conserved F or W. The D gene is left open where the match is weak. Only some rows state a clone size, as once, few, many or a class for expanded clones.

j_gene: TRBJ2-7
abundance: once
v_gene: TRBV20-1
d_gene: -
CDR3nt: TGCAGTGCTAGAGCTGACTTAGACGAGCAGTACTTC
CDR3aa: CSARADLDEQYF

j_gene: TRBJ1-2
abundance: -
v_gene: TRBV7-9
d_gene: -
CDR3nt: TGTGCCAGCAGCTTACTGCCCGGGGAGCTGGACTTTGGATACACCTTC
CDR3aa: CASSLLPGELDFGYTF

j_gene: TRBJ2-1
abundance: -
v_gene: TRBV7-2
d_gene: -
CDR3nt: TGCGCCAGCAGCCAAAGCTATGAGCAGTTCTTC
CDR3aa: CASSQSYEQFF

j_gene: TRBJ2-1
abundance: -
v_gene: TRBV5-6
d_gene: -
CDR3nt: TGTGCCAGCAGCTTGGAGAGGGGGGTCAATGAGCAGTTCTTC
CDR3aa: CASSLERGVNEQFF

j_gene: TRBJ2-3
abundance: -
v_gene: TRBV6-1
d_gene: -
CDR3nt: TGTGCCAGCAGCCAGGGGGGCGGAAACGGTCCGCAGTATTTT
CDR3aa: CASSQGGGNGPQYF

j_gene: TRBJ1-1
abundance: once
v_gene: TRBV5-1
d_gene: -
CDR3nt: TGCGCCAGCAGCTTGGACGTTGGTGGACTGACCACTGAAGCTTTCTTT
CDR3aa: CASSLDVGGLTTEAFF

j_gene: TRBJ1-3
abundance: once
v_gene: TRBV25-1
d_gene: -
CDR3nt: TGTGCCAGCATCCCCAAACAGGGAAATTACGGAAACACCATATATTTT
CDR3aa: CASIPKQGNYGNTIYF

j_gene: TRBJ2-1
abundance: -
v_gene: TRBV19
d_gene: -
CDR3nt: TGTGCCAGTAGTATTCAGGGACGATTTGACAATGAGCAGTTCTTC
CDR3aa: CASSIQGRFDNEQFF

j_gene: TRBJ2-6
abundance: -
v_gene: TRBV2
d_gene: -
CDR3nt: TGTGCCAGCTTAAAGACAAGCCCCTCTGGGGCCAACGTCCTGACTTTC
CDR3aa: CASLKTSPSGANVLTF

j_gene: TRBJ2-3
abundance: -
v_gene: TRBV7-3
d_gene: -
CDR3nt: TGTGCCAGCTGGGACGGGGGCACCGACGCGCAACACTTT
CDR3aa: CASWDGGTDAQHF

j_gene: TRBJ1-2
abundance: -
v_gene: TRBV19
d_gene: TRBD1
CDR3nt: TGTGCCAGTAGTCCCAGGGGGGGGAGTCCCAATGGCTACACCTTC
CDR3aa: CASSPRGGSPNGYTF

j_gene: TRBJ2-5
abundance: -
v_gene: TRBV25-1
d_gene: -
CDR3nt: TGTGCCAGCAGTGATCACGGGACGTCACAAGAGACCCAGTACTTC
CDR3aa: CASSDHGTSQETQYF

j_gene: TRBJ1-1
abundance: once
v_gene: TRBV5-1
d_gene: -
CDR3nt: TGCGCCAGCAAGGAGGGACACACTGAAGCTTTCTTT
CDR3aa: CASKEGHTEAFF

j_gene: TRBJ2-2
abundance: -
v_gene: TRBV7-3
d_gene: -
CDR3nt: TGTGCCACCAGCCGTCGTACCGGGGGGCTGTTTTTT
CDR3aa: CATSRRTGGLFF

j_gene: TRBJ2-6
abundance: -
v_gene: TRBV5-8
d_gene: -
CDR3nt: TGCGCCAGCAGCCAAGGCGGTGGCTACGGGGCCAACGTCCTGACTTTC
CDR3aa: CASSQGGGYGANVLTF

j_gene: TRBJ2-2
abundance: -
v_gene: TRBV7-2
d_gene: -
CDR3nt: TGTGCCAGCAACCCTGGGACCGCGAACACCGGGGAGCTGTTTTTT
CDR3aa: CASNPGTANTGELFF

j_gene: TRBJ2-2
abundance: -
v_gene: TRBV2
d_gene: -
CDR3nt: TGTGCCAGCAGCTTCGGGCCCGGGGAGCTGTTTTTT
CDR3aa: CASSFGPGELFF

j_gene: TRBJ2-7
abundance: -
v_gene: TRBV7-8
d_gene: -
CDR3nt: TGTGCCACCAGCGGCCGGGGACGTGCCGACACGCAGTACTTC
CDR3aa: CATSGRGRADTQYF

j_gene: TRBJ2-5
abundance: -
v_gene: TRBV3-1
d_gene: -
CDR3nt: TGTGCCAGCAGCCAAGATGGCCAATCACGGGAGACCCAGTACTTC
CDR3aa: CASSQDGQSRETQYF

j_gene: TRBJ2-1
abundance: -
v_gene: TRBV7-8
d_gene: -
CDR3nt: TGTGCCAGCAGCCAGGGGGGAGGAACCGGTCAGGAGGAGCAGTTCTTC
CDR3aa: CASSQGGGTGQEEQFF

j_gene: TRBJ1-2
abundance: -
v_gene: TRBV7-8
d_gene: TRBD1
CDR3nt: TGTGCCAGCAGCTTAGGGGGAGGGGGCGATACGCATGATTACACCTTC
CDR3aa: CASSLGGGGDTHDYTF

j_gene: TRBJ2-6
abundance: -
v_gene: TRBV7-8
d_gene: -
CDR3nt: TGTGCCAGCAGCTTAGCGGGAAGTTCCGATGCCAAGGTTCTGACTTTC
CDR3aa: CASSLAGSSDAKVLTF

j_gene: TRBJ1-5
abundance: -
v_gene: TRBV19
d_gene: -
CDR3nt: TGTGCCAGTAGTATAGCGAGAGGACCCGACAATCAGCATTTT
CDR3aa: CASSIARGPDNQHF